A selection of T cell receptor beta chains follows, all from one sample in a study of blood T cell repertoires in COVID-19. Here immunoSEQ multiplex PCR was the method, and the copy in TCRdb shows in-frame clones only, minus some. This sample has roughly 250,000 clones, with roughly four fifths found just once. Sequenced sample: peripheral blood. The receptors derive from a woman aged 50 to 60 with acute or convalescent COVID-19. The CDR3 runs from the conserved cysteine through the conserved F or W. Fields, in order: clone size, J gene, V gene, D gene, CDR3 protein, CDR3 DNA. D genes are given only for firm matches. A row's size may be missing; if present it is once, few, many or a size class.

-,TRBJ1-4,TRBV6-1,-,CASSEGLESGFF,TGTGCCAGCAGTGAAGGACTTGAAAGTGGGTTTTTT
-,TRBJ2-7,TRBV3-1/TRBV3-2,-,CASSRHETGQYF,TGTGCCAGCAGCCGCCATGAAACGGGACAGTACTTC
once,TRBJ2-3,TRBV24-1,-,CATSDLPGLADTDTQYF,TGTGCCACCAGTGATTTACCCGGACTGGCCGACACAGATACGCAGTATTTT
-,TRBJ2-2,TRBV9,-,CASRSTNTGELFF,TGTGCCAGCAGGAGCACGAACACCGGGGAGCTGTTTTTT
-,TRBJ1-2,TRBV5-6,TRBD1,CASSLPGTGGHDGYTF,TGTGCCAGCAGCCTCCCCGGGACAGGGGGTCATGATGGCTACACCTTC
-,TRBJ2-6,TRBV28,-,CAVDSDSGANVLTF,TGTGCCGTAGACAGCGACTCTGGGGCCAACGTCCTGACTTTC
-,TRBJ2-5,TRBV29-1,TRBD2,CSVPSGGMETQYF,TGCAGCGTCCCCTCGGGGGGGATGGAGACCCAGTACTTC
-,TRBJ1-1,TRBV27,-,CASSPAGQGITRAFF,TGTGCCAGCAGCCCCGCTGGCCAGGGAATAACGCGGGCTTTCTTT
-,TRBJ2-3,TRBV6-2/TRBV6-3,TRBD2,CASSSGGATDTQYF,TGTGCCAGCAGTAGCGGGGGGGCCACAGATACGCAGTATTTT
-,TRBJ1-4,TRBV27,TRBD1,CASSKTDRGEKLFF,TGTGCCAGCAGTAAAACCGACAGGGGGGAAAAACTGTTTTTT
-,TRBJ1-2,TRBV18,-,CASSPETDYGYTF,TGTGCCAGCTCACCAGAGACAGACTATGGCTACACCTTC
-,TRBJ2-1,TRBV24-1,TRBD2,CATSDPLARSANEQFF,TGTGCCACCAGTGACCCACTAGCGAGAAGTGCTAATGAGCAGTTCTTC
-,TRBJ2-1,TRBV4-1,-,CASSQDSGALSNEQFF,TGCGCCAGCAGCCAAGATAGTGGGGCCCTTAGCAATGAGCAGTTCTTC
few,TRBJ2-7,TRBV18,-,CASSPSSAYEQYF,TGTGCCAGCTCACCTTCCAGTGCCTACGAGCAGTACTTC
few,TRBJ2-1,TRBV6-6,TRBD2,CASRSGTSLGDEQFF,TGTGCCAGCAGGTCCGGGACTAGCTTAGGGGATGAGCAGTTCTTC
-,TRBJ1-3,TRBV4-3,-,CASSPGIGSDTIYF,TGCGCCAGCAGCCCGGGGATCGGGTCGGACACCATATATTTT
-,TRBJ2-7,TRBV19,-,CASKSGGDLSEQYF,TGTGCCAGCAAATCAGGCGGGGACCTTAGCGAGCAGTACTTC
-,TRBJ2-1,TRBV5-1,TRBD2,CASRSTSWDEQFF,TGCGCCAGCAGGTCGACTAGCTGGGATGAGCAGTTCTTC
few,TRBJ2-7,TRBV3-1/TRBV3-2,-,CASSQDGLGSPYEQYF,TGTGCCAGCAGCCAGGACGGACTGGGAAGCCCCTACGAGCAGTACTTC
-,TRBJ2-7,TRBV6-5,TRBD2,CASSYSASGSYEQYF,TGTGCCAGCAGTTACTCGGCTAGCGGGAGCTACGAGCAGTACTTC
-,TRBJ1-5,TRBV28,TRBD1,CASSFSQGRFAQPQHF,TGTGCCAGCAGTTTTTCACAGGGGAGATTCGCTCAGCCCCAGCATTTT
-,TRBJ1-1,TRBV19,-,CASMARENTEAFF,TGTGCCAGTATGGCACGGGAGAACACTGAAGCTTTCTTT
once,TRBJ2-3,TRBV30,TRBD1,CAWTPKGAEDTQYF,TGTGCCTGGACCCCCAAGGGGGCGGAAGATACGCAGTATTTT
-,TRBJ1-5,TRBV28,-,CASTLSGGDSSLGHF,TGTGCCAGCACCCTTTCCGGGGGTGACTCATCTTTGGGGCATTTT
-,TRBJ1-4,TRBV4-1,TRBD1,CASSQPGQEPWKLFF,TGCGCCAGCAGCCAACCGGGACAGGAGCCTTGGAAACTGTTTTTT
once,TRBJ2-7,TRBV19,TRBD1,CASSIDHRGGYEQYF,TGTGCCAGTAGTATAGATCACAGGGGCGGCTACGAGCAGTACTTC
many,TRBJ2-2,TRBV9,-,CASSWDHGGGELFF,TGTGCCAGCAGCTGGGACCACGGAGGGGGGGAGCTGTTTTTT
-,TRBJ2-6,TRBV4-2,TRBD2,CASSQDFGTSSGANVLTF,TGTGCCAGCAGCCAAGATTTTGGGACTAGCTCTGGGGCCAACGTCCTGACTTTC
-,TRBJ1-1,TRBV29-1,-,CTGQHMNTEAFF,TGCACCGGACAGCATATGAACACTGAAGCTTTCTTT
once,TRBJ2-1,TRBV6-2/TRBV6-3,-,CASSYLWGSGDNEQFF,TGTGCCAGCAGTTACCTTTGGGGTTCGGGGGACAATGAGCAGTTCTTC
once,TRBJ1-2,TRBV10-3,-,CAISESPDSFNYGYTF,TGTGCCATCAGTGAGTCACCGGACAGTTTTAACTATGGCTACACCTTC
-,TRBJ2-2,TRBV7-9,TRBD2,CASSLRLAGTNTGELFF,TGTGCCAGCAGCTTGAGACTAGCGGGGACGAACACCGGGGAGCTGTTTTTT
-,TRBJ2-7,TRBV2,TRBD1,CASSPGQVGDEQYF,TGTGCCAGCAGTCCCGGACAGGTGGGGGACGAGCAGTACTTC
-,TRBJ2-2,TRBV2,-,CASSVRNTGELFF,TGTGCCAGCAGTGTTAGGAACACCGGGGAGCTGTTTTTT
-,TRBJ2-7,TRBV10-1,-,CASSASTSPDEQYF,TGCGCCAGCAGTGCCTCGACTTCCCCGGACGAGCAGTACTTC
once,TRBJ2-6,TRBV7-2,TRBD1,CASSSGDRATGANVLTF,TGTGCCAGCAGCTCCGGGGACAGGGCGACCGGGGCCAACGTCCTGACTTTC
few,TRBJ2-2,TRBV30,TRBD2,CAWLRGGLNTGELFF,TGTGCCTGGCTGCGGGGGGGCCTGAACACCGGGGAGCTGTTTTTT
-,TRBJ1-2,TRBV9,TRBD1,CASSNRQGWVDGYTF,TGTGCCAGCAGCAACCGACAGGGGTGGGTTGATGGCTACACCTTC
-,TRBJ1-5,TRBV28,TRBD1,CASRGQGDYQPQHF,TGTGCCTCAAGGGGACAGGGTGATTATCAGCCCCAGCATTTT
-,TRBJ1-3,TRBV4-2,-,CASSQEGAGSSGNTIYF,TGTGCCAGCAGCCAAGAAGGGGCGGGAAGCTCTGGAAACACCATATATTTT
-,TRBJ1-1,TRBV7-9,-,CASIAPRYASGRNTEAFF,TGTGCCAGCATCGCGCCTCGGTATGCGAGTGGGAGGAACACTGAAGCTTTCTTT
once,TRBJ2-1,TRBV15,-,CATSRGPRTALSSYNEQFF,TGTGCCACCAGCAGAGGCCCTCGGACAGCTCTCAGCTCCTACAATGAGCAGTTCTTC
-,TRBJ1-5,TRBV19,TRBD1,CASSRGTGGGQPQHF,TGTGCCAGTAGTAGAGGGACAGGGGGCGGTCAGCCCCAGCATTTT
-,TRBJ1-1,TRBV4-3,-,CASSQAPQSWNTEAFF,TGCGCCAGCAGCCAAGCGCCTCAGTCCTGGAACACTGAAGCTTTCTTT
medium-sized,TRBJ2-1,TRBV2,TRBD1,CASSDRQGGNEQFF,TGTGCCAGCAGTGACAGACAGGGTGGGAATGAGCAGTTCTTC
once,TRBJ2-7,TRBV29-1,TRBD1,CSVEWGQGRYEQYF,TGCAGCGTTGAGTGGGGACAGGGGCGCTACGAGCAGTACTTC
-,TRBJ2-7,TRBV27,-,CASSLQGGYEQYF,TGTGCCAGCAGTTTACAAGGAGGGTACGAGCAGTACTTC
few,TRBJ1-1,TRBV3-1/TRBV3-2,TRBD1,CASSQRQGGLTEAFF,TGTGCCAGCAGCCAAAGACAGGGGGGACTGACTGAAGCTTTCTTT
-,TRBJ2-2,TRBV4-3,-,CASSQDPRGAGELFF,TGCGCCAGCAGCCAAGATCCCAGGGGCGCCGGGGAGCTGTTTTTT
-,TRBJ2-3,TRBV30,TRBD2,CAWRWLAGIDTQYF,TGTGCCTGGAGATGGCTAGCGGGGATAGATACGCAGTATTTT
-,TRBJ2-1,TRBV2,TRBD1,CASRGDRGYGNEQFF,TGTGCCAGCAGGGGAGACAGGGGGTATGGGAATGAGCAGTTCTTC
-,TRBJ1-2,TRBV5-6,TRBD1,CASNLSPTGFYGYTF,TGTGCCAGCAACCTATCCCCGACAGGGTTCTATGGCTACACCTTC
-,TRBJ2-5,TRBV7-8,TRBD1,CASSLAAVGQQKTQYF,TGTGCCAGCAGCTTAGCAGCTGTGGGACAGCAAAAGACCCAGTACTTC
-,TRBJ1-1,TRBV19,TRBD1,CASSAPGRTGTEAFF,TGTGCCAGTAGTGCGCCGGGCCGGACAGGCACTGAAGCTTTCTTT
-,TRBJ1-2,TRBV7-2,-,CASSLAERQNYGYTF,TGTGCCAGCAGCTTGGCGGAGAGGCAGAACTATGGCTACACCTTC
few,TRBJ1-1,TRBV29-1,-,CSVEGLRVTEAFF,TGCAGCGTTGAGGGATTGAGGGTTACTGAAGCTTTCTTT
once,TRBJ1-2,TRBV6-2/TRBV6-3,TRBD1,CASSYSQGAIGGYTF,TGTGCCAGCAGTTACTCACAGGGGGCGATTGGTGGCTACACCTTC
-,TRBJ2-7,TRBV18,TRBD2,CASSPTSGAYEQYF,TGTGCCAGCTCGCCTACTAGCGGTGCCTACGAGCAGTACTTC
once,TRBJ1-4,TRBV29-1,-,CSVESLQGNEKLFF,TGCAGCGTTGAAAGTTTGCAGGGTAATGAAAAACTGTTTTTT
-,TRBJ1-5,TRBV19,TRBD1,CASSPRPLGQVGGSNQPQHF,TGTGCCAGTAGTCCCCGGCCTTTAGGACAGGTAGGGGGTAGCAATCAGCCCCAGCATTTT